Listed below are T cell receptor beta chains from one sample, sequenced in a study of blood T cell repertoires in COVID-19. Measured with immunoSEQ multiplex PCR; TCRdb has only the in-frame clones, and not every one. The sample consists of just over 650,000 clones, about 90% of them appearing once. The sequenced sample was peripheral blood. Source of these receptors: a woman younger than 30 with acute or convalescent COVID-19. CDR3s include the opening cysteine and the closing phenylalanine or tryptophan. The D gene is left open where the match is weak.

cdr3_aa v_call d_call
CASSAGQGTEAFF TRBV5-8 TRBD1
CASSRLEFYEQYF TRBV6-2/TRBV6-3 -
CASSLVSGRQETQYF TRBV5-1 -
CASSLDRINQPQHF TRBV4-1 -
CASSPERATNEKLFF TRBV4-1 -
CASSLTSGGGEQFF TRBV5-1 TRBD2
CASSHRGPTWAQETQYF TRBV7-2 TRBD1
CASSFRDTAIYNYGYTF TRBV5-6 -
CASSERTSEAFF TRBV6-1 -
CASSLAYRDKNIQYF TRBV7-2 -
CASSVSGGASYNEQFF TRBV5-1 TRBD2
CASSRHSNYGYTF TRBV6-5 -
CASSLGQARQLEQYF TRBV7-8 -
CASSLGFRDGYTF TRBV7-2 -
CASSDFYREKIWYEQYF TRBV2 -
CATSRVQGNYMNTEAFF TRBV15 -
CASAFLAGGGETQYF TRBV4-1 TRBD2
CASSANGDSGNTIYF TRBV18 -
CASSQLQTGSGYGYTF TRBV6-6 TRBD1
CASSGQYSPLHF TRBV4-1 -
CASSPPQGQYNEQFF TRBV18 -
CASSPDYHHEQFF TRBV6-2/TRBV6-3 -
CSARSGEEAFF TRBV20-1 -
CASSLEFFAGSNEQFF TRBV5-1 -
CASSQYEQSSNQPQHF TRBV23-1 -
CASSYASPSYQPQHF TRBV6-6 -
CASSHGQVGEQYF TRBV7-6 TRBD1
CASSTDYYEQYF TRBV5-6 -
CASSPGGNEKLFF TRBV7-9 -
CATSDVTVPDEQYF TRBV24-1 -
CASSLYPASGESYNEQFF TRBV5-1 TRBD2
CASSLRTDQAFF TRBV7-2 -
CSASNPSGGAAEQFF TRBV20-1 TRBD2
CASSLGDRATNYGYTF TRBV7-9 TRBD1
CASSFDRLLSTDTQYF TRBV9 -
CASSDDSGGASTGELFF TRBV6-4 TRBD2
CASSSPRAGMNTEAFF TRBV7-9 -
CASSLGLAGGETQYF TRBV7-9 TRBD2
CASSQERGRNSPLHF TRBV3-1/TRBV3-2 -
CSVRQDPNEKLFF TRBV29-1 -
CATSVAGELFF TRBV24-1 -
CASSDSAPTGTQYF TRBV6-4 -
CATSRDLGGLSDEQYF TRBV15 -